This T cell receptor beta chain originates from a study of cytomegalovirus exposure and HLA in healthy donors. Findings of the study overall: Analysis performed later found around 15,000 TCR beta sequences associated with HLA alleles at 0.05 false discovery rate.

For this clone: The antigen is not known.

From germline, CDR1 is SGHDN and CDR2 FVKESK. This CDR3 has 16 residues. Trimming removed 4 bases from V and 6 bases from J, with 19 bases in between. The PCR contained 60 Vbeta and 13 Jbeta primers. The method was immunoSEQ multiplex PCR; TCRdb's version includes in-frame clones alone and lacks a portion of them. The repertoire holds roughly 110,000 clones, with 60% to 80% as singletons. Sequences were obtained from PBMCs. The chain links TRBV14 to TRBJ2-1; D gene uncertain. The clonotype comes from a man younger than 35 in good health and CMV-seropositive. This CDR3 reads CASSRHGSLGRNEQFF. The DNA of the CDR3 is TGTGCCAGCAGCCGGCACGGGTCATTGGGTCGCAATGAGCAGTTCTTC.